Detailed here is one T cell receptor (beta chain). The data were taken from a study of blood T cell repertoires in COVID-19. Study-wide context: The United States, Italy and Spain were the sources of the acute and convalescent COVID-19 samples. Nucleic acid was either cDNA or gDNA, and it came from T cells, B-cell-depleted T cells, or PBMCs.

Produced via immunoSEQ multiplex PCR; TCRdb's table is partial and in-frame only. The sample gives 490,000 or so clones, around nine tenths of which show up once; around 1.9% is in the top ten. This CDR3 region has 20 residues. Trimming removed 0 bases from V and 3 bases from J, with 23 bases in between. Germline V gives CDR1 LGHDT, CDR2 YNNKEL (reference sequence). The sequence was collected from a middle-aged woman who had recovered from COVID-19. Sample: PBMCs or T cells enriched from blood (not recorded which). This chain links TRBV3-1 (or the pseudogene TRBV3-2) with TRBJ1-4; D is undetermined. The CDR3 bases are TGTGCCAGCAGCCAAGATCGGAGGGTGAGTTGGGGATTTTCTAATGAAAAACTGTTTTTT. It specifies CASSQDRRVSWGFSNEKLFF.